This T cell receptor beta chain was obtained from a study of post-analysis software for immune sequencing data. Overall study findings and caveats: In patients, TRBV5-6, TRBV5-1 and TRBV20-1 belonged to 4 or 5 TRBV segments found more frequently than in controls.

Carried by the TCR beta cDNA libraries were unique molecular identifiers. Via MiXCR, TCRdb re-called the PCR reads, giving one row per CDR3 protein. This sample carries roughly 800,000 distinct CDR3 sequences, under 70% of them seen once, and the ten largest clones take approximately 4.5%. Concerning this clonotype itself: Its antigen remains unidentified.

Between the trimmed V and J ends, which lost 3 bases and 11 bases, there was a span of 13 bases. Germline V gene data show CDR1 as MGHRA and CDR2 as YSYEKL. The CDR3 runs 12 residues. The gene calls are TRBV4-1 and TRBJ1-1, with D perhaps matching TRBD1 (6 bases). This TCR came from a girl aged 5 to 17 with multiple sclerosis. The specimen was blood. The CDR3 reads CASSHGGIGAFF. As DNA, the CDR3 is TGCGCCAGCAGCCATGGGGGCATAGGGGCTTTCTTT.